The next 13 T cell receptor beta chains were all read from a single sample in a study of radiation and T cells in renal cell carcinoma. Sequenced by immunoSEQ multiplex PCR; TCRdb stores in-frame clones only, minus some. Here the sample spans 150,000 to 190,000 clones, 87% being singletons. Noted time point: blood 2 weeks post-SBRT. Treatment described: 15 Gy SBRT to primary tumor, nephrectomy 4 weeks later. The source material was blood, sampled from a patient whose treatment included radiotherapy and nephrectomy. The receptors were sampled from a woman in her 50s with renal cell carcinoma.

The rearrangement links TRBV18 to TRBJ1-1, with TRBD1 matching 8 bases. With 1 base clipped from V and 3 bases from J, the junction kept 4 bases outside the gene matches. The CDR3 covers 15 residues. Germline-derived CDR1 and CDR2 are KGHSH and LQKENI. The CDR3 loop is CASSPRTGTDTEAFF. CDR3 nucleotides: TGTGCCAGCTCACCACGGACAGGGACGGACACTGAAGCTTTCTTT.

The rearrangement joins TRBV5-5 to TRBJ2-7, with D uncertain. Germline lookup yields CDR1 SGHKS and CDR2 YYEKEE (reference sequence). CDR3 length equals 12 residues. The V and J ends lost 2 bases and 3 bases respectively, with 6 bases between them. As DNA, the CDR3 is TGTGCCAGCAGCTTTGACCGCTACGAGCAGTACTTC. It translates to CASSFDRYEQYF.

About this clone: Other DNA sequences in the sample encode the same CDR3. The rearrangement joins TRBV7-6 to TRBJ2-7; D possibly corresponds to TRBD1 (6 bases). Trimming shortened V by 4 bases and J by 2 bases, and 12 bases separated the two germline ends. The germline V gene encodes CDR1 SGHVS and CDR2 FNYEAQ. The CDR3 length is 14 residues. For the CDR3, the DNA is TGTGCCAGCAGCTCACGGGACACAGCCTACGAGCAGTACTTC. This encodes CASSSRDTAYEQYF.

This clone occurred once. The chain recombines TRBV5-4 with TRBJ1-2, with TRBD1 matching 8 bases. The CDR3 totals 14 residues. Germline V gene data show CDR1 as SGHNT and CDR2 as YYREEE (reference sequence). The V and J ends lost 4 bases and 7 bases, in that order; junction bases with no gene match: 9. As DNA, the CDR3 is TGTGCCAGCAGCGGACAGGGTATCGTGTCTGGCTACACCTTC. Translation: CASSGQGIVSGYTF.

The V gene is TRBV9, the J gene TRBJ1-5, with D possibly matching TRBD1 (5 bases). The ends were cut back, 0 bases at V and 2 bases at J, with 12 bases in the middle. The CDR3 runs 16 residues. Germline V lookup: CDR1 SGDLS, CDR2 YYNGEE. CDR3 sequence (DNA): TGTGCCAGCAGCGTAGGAACAGGTTCGGGCAATCAGCCCCAGCATTTT. This encodes CASSVGTGSGNQPQHF. The entire variable domain, with the rest obtained from reference TRBV9 and TRBJ1-5, is as follows: DSGVTQTPKHLITATGQRVTLRCSPRSGDLSVYWYQQSLDQGLQFLIQYYNGEERAKGNILERFSAQQFPDLHSELNLSSLELGDSALYFCASSVGTGSGNQPQHFGDGTRLSIL.

J is TRBJ1-1 and V is TRBV6-1; 10 nucleotides align to TRBD1. The CDR3 is made up of 14 amino acids. Per germline, CDR1 MNHNS and CDR2 SASEGT. The trim removed 4 bases at V and 7 bases at J, leaving 6 bases unmatched. In DNA, the CDR3 is TGTGCCAGCAGTGGACAGGGGGCGCGGGGTGAAGCTTTCTTT. It is translated as CASSGQGARGEAFF.

The chain employs TRBV2 and TRBJ1-4, with D uncertain. This CDR3 spans 12 amino acids. V lost 1 base and J lost 12, with 9 bases in between. Germline CDR1 and CDR2: SNHLY and FYNNEI. The CDR3 loop reads CASSEGREELFF. The CDR3 region has the DNA TGTGCCAGCAGTGAAGGACGAGAAGAACTGTTTTTT.

In this sample, this clone turned up a few times. This rearrangement joins TRBV4-3 to TRBJ1-5; D is uncertain. Per germline, CDR1 LGHNA and CDR2 YSLEER. The CDR3 sequence is 13 residues long. V dropped 1 base and J dropped 7 bases, with 8 bases sitting between them. The chain's CDR3 is CASSQGSGQPQHF. In DNA form, the CDR3 reads TGCGCCAGCAGCCAAGGGTCCGGGCAGCCCCAGCATTTT.

The V call is TRBV5-4, the J call TRBJ1-2, with unresolved D. V dropped 0 bases and J dropped 2 bases, with 8 bases sitting between them. CDR1 and CDR2 (germline): SGHNT, YYREEE (reference sequence). This CDR3 comprises 14 residues. The CDR3 DNA sequence: TGTGCCAGCAGCTTGGATGTCAGAAACTATGGCTACACCTTC. It codes for CASSLDVRNYGYTF.

In its sample, this clone was seen once. This sequence joins TRBV30 and TRBJ2-1; 10 positions agree with TRBD1. The V gene end was trimmed by 1 base and the J gene end by 4 bases; junction bases not matched to a gene: 4. Germline V gene lookup returns CDR1 GTSNPN and CDR2 SVGIG (reference sequence). The CDR3 sequence is 15 residues long. CDR3: CAWSAGTGEYNEQFF. The CDR3 DNA reads as TGTGCCTGGAGTGCAGGGACAGGGGAGTACAATGAGCAGTTCTTC.

Comment on this clone: The sample has other DNA sequences that encode this CDR3 too. CDR3 protein: CSVPTDGPDTEAFF. The CDR3 DNA reads TGCAGCGTCCCTACGGACGGACCGGACACTGAAGCTTTCTTT. The chain carries TRBV29-1 and TRBJ1-1, with unresolved D. Trimming cost V 6 bases and J 3 bases, with 17 bases left between them. CDR1 SQVTM and CDR2 ANQGSEA come from the germline V gene. The CDR3 covers 14 residues.

The V call is TRBV6-1, the J call TRBJ1-2; D remains ambiguous. This CDR3 has 13 amino acids. V was trimmed by 1 base and J by 6 bases, leaving 9 bases between them. The germline CDR1 and CDR2 sequences are MNHNS and SASEGT. The CDR3 reads CASSEGFGDGYTF. For the CDR3, the DNA is TGTGCCAGCAGTGAAGGGTTTGGGGATGGCTACACCTTC.

The chain is built from TRBV7-9 and TRBJ1-1; D is uncertain. This CDR3 spans 13 amino acids. The germline gives CDR1 SEHNR, CDR2 FQNEAQ (reference sequence). Trimming took off 1 base at V and 6 bases at J, with 9 bases between the two ends. This CDR3 reads CASSLVDWAEAFF. The CDR3, as DNA: TGTGCCAGCAGCTTAGTGGACTGGGCTGAAGCTTTCTTT.